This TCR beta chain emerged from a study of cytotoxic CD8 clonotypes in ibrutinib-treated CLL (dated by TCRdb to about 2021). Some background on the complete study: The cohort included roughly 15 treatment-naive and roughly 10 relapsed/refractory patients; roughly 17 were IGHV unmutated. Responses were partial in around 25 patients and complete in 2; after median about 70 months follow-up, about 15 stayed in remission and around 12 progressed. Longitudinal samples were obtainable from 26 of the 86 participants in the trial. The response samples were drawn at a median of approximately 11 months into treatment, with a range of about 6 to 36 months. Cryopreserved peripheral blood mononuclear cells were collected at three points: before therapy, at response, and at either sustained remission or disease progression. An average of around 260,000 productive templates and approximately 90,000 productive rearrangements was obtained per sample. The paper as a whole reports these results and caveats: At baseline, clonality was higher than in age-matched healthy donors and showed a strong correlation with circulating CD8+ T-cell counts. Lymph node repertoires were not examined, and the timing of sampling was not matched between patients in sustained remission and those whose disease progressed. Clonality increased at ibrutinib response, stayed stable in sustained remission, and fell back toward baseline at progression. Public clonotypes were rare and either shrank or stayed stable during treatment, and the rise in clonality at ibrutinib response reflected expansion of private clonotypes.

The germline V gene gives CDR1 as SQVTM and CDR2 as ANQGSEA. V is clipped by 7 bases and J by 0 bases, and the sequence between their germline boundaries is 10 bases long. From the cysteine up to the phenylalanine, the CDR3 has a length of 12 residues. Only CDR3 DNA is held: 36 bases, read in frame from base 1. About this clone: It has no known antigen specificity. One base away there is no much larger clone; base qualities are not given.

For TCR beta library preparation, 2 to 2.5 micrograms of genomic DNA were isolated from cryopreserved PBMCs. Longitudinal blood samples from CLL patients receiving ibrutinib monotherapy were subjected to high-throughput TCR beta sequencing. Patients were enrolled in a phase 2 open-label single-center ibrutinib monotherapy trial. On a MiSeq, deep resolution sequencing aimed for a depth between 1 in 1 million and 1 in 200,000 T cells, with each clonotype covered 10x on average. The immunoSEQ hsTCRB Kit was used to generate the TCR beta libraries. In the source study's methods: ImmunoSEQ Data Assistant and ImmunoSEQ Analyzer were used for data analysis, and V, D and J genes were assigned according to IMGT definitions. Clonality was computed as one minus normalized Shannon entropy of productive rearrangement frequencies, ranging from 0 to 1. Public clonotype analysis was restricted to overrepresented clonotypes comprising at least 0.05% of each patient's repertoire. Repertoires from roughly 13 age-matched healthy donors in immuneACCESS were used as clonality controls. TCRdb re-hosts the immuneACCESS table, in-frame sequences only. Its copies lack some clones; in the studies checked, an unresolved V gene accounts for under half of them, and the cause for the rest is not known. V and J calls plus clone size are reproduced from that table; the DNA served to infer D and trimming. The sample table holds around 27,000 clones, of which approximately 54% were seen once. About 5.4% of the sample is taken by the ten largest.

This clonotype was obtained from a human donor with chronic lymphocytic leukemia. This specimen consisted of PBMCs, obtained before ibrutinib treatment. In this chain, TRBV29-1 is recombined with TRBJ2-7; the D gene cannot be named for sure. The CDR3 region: CSAKGSSYEQYF. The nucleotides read TGCAGCGCCAAAGGCAGCTCCTACGAGCAGTACTTC.